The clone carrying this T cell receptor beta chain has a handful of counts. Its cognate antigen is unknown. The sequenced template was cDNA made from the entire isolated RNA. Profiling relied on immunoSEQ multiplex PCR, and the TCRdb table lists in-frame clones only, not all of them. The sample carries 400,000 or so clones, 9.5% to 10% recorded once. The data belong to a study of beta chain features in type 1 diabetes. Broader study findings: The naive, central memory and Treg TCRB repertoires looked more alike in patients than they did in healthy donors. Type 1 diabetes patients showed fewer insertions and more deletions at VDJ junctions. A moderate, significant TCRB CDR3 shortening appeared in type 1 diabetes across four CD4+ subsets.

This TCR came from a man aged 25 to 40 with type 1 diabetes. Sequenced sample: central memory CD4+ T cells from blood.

CDR3 sequence: CASSVLWPAGYEQYF. In nucleotides, the CDR3 is TGTGCCAGCAGCGTATTGTGGCCGGCGGGCTACGAGCAGTACTTC. The J gene is TRBJ2-7, the V gene TRBV7-8; the D gene is possibly TRBD2 (5 bases). V was cut by 5 bases and J by 3 bases, with 17 bases left in between. From germline, CDR1 is SGHVS and CDR2 FQNEAQ. CDR3 length: 15 amino acids. Full variable domain (missing parts from reference TRBV7-8 and TRBJ2-7): GAGVSQSPRYKVAKRGQDVALRCDPISGHVSLFWYQQALGQGPEFLTYFQNEAQLDKSGLPSDRFFAERPEGSVSTLKIQRTQQEDSAVYLCASSVLWPAGYEQYFGPGTRLTVT.